What follows describes a single TCR beta chain. Original processing methods: Estimated nucleated cell counts came from reference gene primer amplification. Only in-frame clones appear in the TCRdb table, and some are missing; sequencing was by immunoSEQ multiplex PCR. Clonal size and the V and J genes are those of that table, whereas D and trimming came from the DNA. The sample records 250,000 to 300,000 clones, 81% being singletons. These data originate in a study of blood T cell repertoires in COVID-19. Looking at the study overall: Whether acute or convalescent, the COVID-19 samples came from the United States, Italy and Spain. PBMCs, B-cell-depleted T cells, or T cells provided the cDNA or gDNA that made up the material.

The V segment lost 6 bases and the J segment 5 bases; nucleotides outside the gene matches: 4. CDR1 and CDR2 from the germline V gene are MDHEN and SYDVKM. This CDR3 has 13 amino acids. The specimen sequenced was peripheral blood. This TCR derives from a woman aged 55 to 70 with active or convalescent COVID-19. This rearrangement joins TRBV28 to TRBJ1-2; 9 bases fit TRBD1. As DNA, the CDR3 is TGTGCCAGCAGCTTGGGACAGGGATATGGCTACACCTTC. Amino acid sequence: CASSLGQGYGYTF.